The TCR beta chain described here comes from a study of T cell repertoires in cytomegalovirus infection. The wider study: CMV epitopes in the study were HLA-C-restricted (recently identified) and HLA-B-restricted (well studied). A matching HLA type, together with CMV infection, was signaled by public TCR beta signatures. Study-wide results and limits: The cumulative frequency of public TCR beta families distinguished individuals who carried CMV together with the relevant HLA. HLA-C-restricted CMV-specific TCR beta clonotypes prevailed in the ex vivo response.

MiXCR was run by TCRdb on the reads, yielding one entry per CDR3 protein. Of 640,000 or so distinct CDR3 sequences listed, roughly 30% are singletons. This CDR3 has 14 residues. J was trimmed by 1 base and V by 9 bases; bases with no gene match: 6. CDR1 and CDR2 from the germline V gene are SNHLY and FYNNEI. Details on this clonotype: What it binds is not known.

The clonotype was recovered from a human donor in good health (CMV status not recorded). Some clones in this sample may be carry-over from other donors' samples. The rearrangement uses TRBV2 and TRBJ1-5; 7 positions agree with TRBD1. Source: cultured PBMCs, taken from culture after CMV antigen stimulation. This CDR3 reads CASDRAGSNQPQHF. DNA of the CDR3: TGTGCCAGTGACAGGGCGGGGAGCAATCAGCCCCAGCATTTT.